This entry lists 30 T cell receptor beta chains sequenced from one sample in a study of T cell repertoires in cytomegalovirus infection (dated by TCRdb to about 2019). The meaning of the sample's treatment or condition label: in vitro stimulation with specific CMV peptide epitopes to enrich CMV-specific T cells. These reads were obtained on an Illumina HiSeq 1500. The public reads were run again by TCRdb, first through fastp at Q25 and then through MiXCR, and only productive beta chains were kept. Rows are combined by CDR3 protein, so each entry shows the most common genes and DNA. Recorded for this sample are about 150,000 distinct CDR3 sequences; more than 25% of them occurred a single time. Together, the top ten hold roughly half of the sample. Antigen specificity for these receptors is unknown. The sequencing used CD8+ T cells from cultured PBMCs, collected from culture after CMV antigen stimulation. These receptors all come from a human donor in good health (CMV status not recorded). Some clones in this sample may be carry-over from other donors' samples.

Here the CDR3 DNA reads TGCAGCGTCGCCCGGGACGTCAGCTCCTACAATGAGCAGTTCTTC. It encodes CSVARDVSSYNEQFF. The chain links TRBV29-1 to TRBJ2-1; TRBD1 or TRBD2 may be the D gene (5 bases each). CDR1 is SQVTM, CDR2 ANQGSEA, per germline. The CDR3 sequence is 15 residues long. Trimming removed 6 bases at V and 0 bases at J, with 15 bases between.

The gene calls are TRBV4-2 and TRBJ1-2, with a possible D match to TRBD1 (6 bases). The CDR3 has 17 residues. V was shortened by 2 bases and J by 5 bases, with 21 bases between the two germline ends. The germline CDR1 and CDR2 sequences are LGHNA and YNFKEQ. CDR3 nucleotides: TGTGCCAGCAGCCAAACCTCCGACATGCAGGGGACTTATGGCTACACCTTC. It yields the protein CASSQTSDMQGTYGYTF.

The table lists this clonotype with many counts. This chain connects TRBV27 to TRBJ1-2; the D gene is possibly TRBD1 (6 bases). The ends were cut back, 5 bases at V and 2 bases at J, with 9 bases in the middle. Germline V gives CDR1 MNHEY, CDR2 SMNVEV (reference sequence). CDR3 length: 13 residues. CDR3 in DNA: TGTGCCAGCAGTGGGGGCGGAAACTATGGCTACACCTTC. It is translated as CASSGGGNYGYTF.

This chain connects TRBV2 to TRBJ2-1; D possibly uses TRBD1 or TRBD2 (5 bases each). The CDR3 is 13 amino acids. The V gene lost 3 bases and the J gene lost 10 bases, with 13 bases spanning the gap. Germline lookup yields CDR1 SNHLY and CDR2 FYNNEI. The CDR3 DNA is TGTGCCAGCAGTGACCCCGGGGCAAACGAGCAGTTCTTC. This codes for CASSDPGANEQFF.

V is TRBV3-1 and J is TRBJ2-2, with a possible D match to TRBD1 (5 bases). This CDR3 spans 15 amino acids. The ends were cut back, 4 bases at V and 6 bases at J, with 15 bases in the middle. Germline CDR1 reads LGHDT; CDR2 reads YNNKEL (reference sequence). The CDR3 DNA sequence: TGTGCCAGCAGCCTCAGGAGCAGGGTAGCCGGGGAGCTGTTTTTT. Its protein is CASSLRSRVAGELFF. Full variable domain (outside the CDR3, taken from reference TRBV3-1 and TRBJ2-2): DTAVSQTPKYLVTQMGNDKSIKCEQNLGHDTMYWYKQDSKKFLKIMFSYNNKELIINETVPNRFSPKSPDKAHLNLHINSLELGDSAVYFCASSLRSRVAGELFFGEGSRLTVL.

The chain recombines TRBV27 with TRBJ2-5; D is uncertain. The V gene lost 5 bases and the J gene lost 3 bases, with 13 bases spanning the gap. The CDR3 is made up of 14 amino acids. Germline-derived CDR1 and CDR2 are MNHEY and SMNVEV (reference sequence). CDR3 amino acids: CASSLLSREETQYF. The CDR3 bases are TGTGCCAGCAGTCTCCTCAGCAGAGAAGAGACCCAGTACTTC.

The rearrangement uses TRBV14 and TRBJ2-7; a weak D match, TRBD2 (5 bases). The germline V and J ends were trimmed by 4 bases and 4 bases, with 8 bases remaining between them. The CDR3 has 12 residues. In germline, CDR1 is SGHDN, CDR2 FVKESK. CDR3 in DNA: TGTGCCAGCAGCCGGAGCGGTTACGAGCAGTACTTC. It translates to CASSRSGYEQYF.

The chain combines TRBV7-9 with TRBJ1-5, with 9 nucleotides matching TRBD1. V lost 5 bases, J lost 5 bases, and 4 bases stayed unmatched. Per the germline V gene, CDR1 is SEHNR and CDR2 is FQNEAQ (reference sequence). The CDR3 sequence is 14 residues long. The CDR3 sequence: CASSPGTGHQPQHF. The CDR3, as DNA: TGTGCCAGCAGCCCCGGGACAGGGCATCAGCCCCAGCATTTT. Complete variable domain (other parts from reference TRBV7-9 and TRBJ1-5): DTGVSQNPRHKITKRGQNVTFRCDPISEHNRLYWYRQTLGQGPEFLTYFQNEAQLEKSRLLSDRFSAERPKGSFSTLEIQRTEQGDSAMYLCASSPGTGHQPQHFGDGTRLSIL.

This clonotype was detected only a few times. The rearrangement joins TRBV6-6 to TRBJ2-7; D uncertain. The CDR3 length is 13 residues. Germline V CDR1 and CDR2: MNHNY, SVGAGI (reference sequence). V was cut by 5 bases and J by 4 bases, with 12 bases left in between. CDR3 sequence: CASSPMDGYEQYF. DNA for the CDR3: TGTGCCAGCAGTCCCATGGACGGGTACGAGCAGTACTTC.

On this clonotype itself: The CDR3 does not end in the conserved phenylalanine or tryptophan, so this is likely a read error. The chain is built from TRBV11-2 and TRBJ1-6; D is undetermined. With 5 bases removed from V and 2 bases from J, the gap between germline ends came to 7 bases. CDR1 is SGHAT, CDR2 FQNNGV, per germline. The CDR3 is 14 amino acids. CDR3 bases: TGTGCCAGCAGCCGAGGAACCTATAATTCACCCCTCCACTGT. It is translated as CASSRGTYNSPLHC.

The chain joins TRBV10-3 to TRBJ2-5, with D perhaps matching TRBD1 (7 bases). Trimming cost V 11 bases and J 2 bases, with 21 bases left between them. This CDR3 has 15 amino acids. Germline V CDR1 and CDR2: ENHRY, SYGVKD. The CDR3 DNA is TGTGCCTCTCAGGGGGGCCTCGGAACGCAAGAGACCCAGTACTTC. Amino acids: CASQGGLGTQETQYF.

The V gene is TRBV27, the J gene TRBJ2-3; 10 bases fit TRBD2. This CDR3 region has 17 residues. Germline V gene lookup returns CDR1 MNHEY and CDR2 SMNVEV (reference sequence). V lost 8 bases to trimming and J lost 5 bases; unmatched junction nucleotides: 16. In DNA form, the CDR3 reads TGTGCCAGCGGCTATGGTGCGAGCGGGGGGGCGCGAGATACGCAGTATTTT. Amino acid sequence: CASGYGASGGARDTQYF.

This clonotype was counted between two and nine times. The chain has TRBV7-4 and TRBJ2-1; D may be TRBD1 or TRBD2 (5 bases each). Between the trimmed V and J ends, which lost 3 bases and 9 bases, there was a span of 27 bases. Germline V lookup: CDR1 SGHVT, CDR2 SQSDAQ. This CDR3 region has 18 residues. The CDR3 bases are TGTGCCAGCAGCTTTCCGTACGGAAACGGACACCGAGGGAGTGAGCAGTTCTTC. Its translation is CASSFPYGNGHRGSEQFF.

J is TRBJ2-4 and V is TRBV4-1; D unresolved. This CDR3 has 15 amino acids. Trimming removed 3 bases from V and 0 bases from J, with 9 bases in between. Germline-derived CDR1 and CDR2 are MGHRA and YSYEKL. CDR3 sequence reads: CASSQDMLAKNIQYF. The CDR3 nucleotides are TGCGCCAGCAGCCAGGATATGCTAGCCAAAAACATTCAGTACTTC.

This chain joins TRBV6-2 or TRBV6-3 and TRBJ2-7, with no clear D. CDR1 and CDR2 (germline): MNHEY, SVGEGT. V lost 3 bases and J 2 bases, leaving 8 bases between the germline ends. The CDR3 contains 13 residues. CDR3 amino acids: CASSYWFPYEQYF. For the CDR3, the DNA is TGTGCCAGCAGTTATTGGTTCCCCTACGAGCAGTACTTC.

In this sample, this clonotype turned up many times. V gene TRBV7-6 combines with J gene TRBJ2-1; 8 nucleotides line up with TRBD1. The CDR3 consists of 16 residues. J lost 2 bases, V lost 5 bases, and 8 bases had no gene match. CDR1 is SGHVS and CDR2 is FNYEAQ in the germline V gene. DNA for the CDR3: TGTGCCAGCAGCCCCTACTCGACAGGGGCCTACAATGAGCAGTTCTTC. Residues: CASSPYSTGAYNEQFF. Supplemented by reference TRBV7-6 and TRBJ2-1, the full variable domain reads GAGVSQSPRYKVTKRGQDVALRCDPISGHVSLYWYRQALGQGPEFLTYFNYEAQQDKSGLPNDRFSAERPEGSISTLTIQRTEQRDSAMYRCASSPYSTGAYNEQFFGPGTRLTVL.

This clonotype counts as medium-sized. The chain carries TRBV7-8 and TRBJ1-4; D is perhaps TRBD1 (5 bases). The CDR3 runs 15 residues. Germline CDR1 SGHVS, CDR2 FQNEAQ. The V end was cut by 1 base, the J end by 4 bases, with 10 bases between. DNA for the CDR3: TGTGCCAGCAGCTTAGGCCCAGGGTATAATGAAAAACTGTTTTTT. It yields the protein CASSLGPGYNEKLFF.

CDR3 region: CASTTMNTEAFF. For the CDR3, the DNA is TGTGCCAGCACCACTATGAACACTGAAGCTTTCTTT. V gene TRBV5-6 combines with J gene TRBJ1-1; no firm D call. This CDR3 is built from 12 residues. The V end was cut by 6 bases, the J end by 0 bases, with 6 bases between. The germline V gene encodes CDR1 SGHDT and CDR2 YYEEEE.

This clonotype was counted ten times or more. This sequence joins TRBV28 and TRBJ2-5; 8 bases map to TRBD1. V was clipped by 5 bases and J by 5 bases; unmatched bases: 13. CDR1 is MDHEN, CDR2 SYDVKM, per germline. There are 16 residues in the CDR3. The CDR3 region has the DNA TGTGCCAGCAGTCGAGGTCCGGACAGGGAGTCGGAGACCCAGTACTTC. It is translated as CASSRGPDRESETQYF. Full variable domain (rest looked up from reference TRBV28 and TRBJ2-5): DVKVTQSSRYLVKRTGEKVFLECVQDMDHENMFWYRQDPGLGLRLIYFSYDVKMKEKGDIPEGYSVSREKKERFSLILESASTNQTSMYLCASSRGPDRESETQYFGPGTRLLVL.

V and J are TRBV7-6 and TRBJ1-1, with a tentative D call TRBD1 (6 bases). Trimming stripped 4 bases from V and 0 bases from J, with 15 bases between. Germline assignment: CDR1 SGHVS and CDR2 FNYEAQ. The CDR3 covers 16 residues. The CDR3 region is CASSSAGAGMNTEAFF. CDR3 nucleotides: TGTGCCAGCAGCTCAGCGGGGGCAGGGATGAACACTGAAGCTTTCTTT. The full variable domain, with the rest looked up from reference TRBV7-6 and TRBJ1-1, is GAGVSQSPRYKVTKRGQDVALRCDPISGHVSLYWYRQALGQGPEFLTYFNYEAQQDKSGLPNDRFSAERPEGSISTLTIQRTEQRDSAMYRCASSSAGAGMNTEAFFGQGTRLTVV.

This chain links TRBV7-8 with TRBJ1-2; D not resolved. The germline V gene has CDR1 SGHVS and CDR2 FQNEAQ. V lost 1 base to trimming and J lost 4 bases, with 10 bases between them. The CDR3 is made up of 14 amino acids. This chain's CDR3 is CASSLGGSIYGYTF. The CDR3 DNA follows: TGTGCCAGCAGCTTAGGCGGGTCTATCTATGGCTACACCTTC.

This chain connects TRBV6-5 to TRBJ1-1; possibly TRBD1 for D (5 bases). Trimming cost V 4 bases and J 5 bases, with 17 bases left between them. The CDR3 has 15 amino acids. Germline CDR1 and CDR2: MNHEY and SVGAGI. The CDR3 here is CASSLSDRIRTEAFF. The CDR3 nucleotides are TGTGCCAGCAGTTTGTCCGACAGAATCAGAACTGAAGCTTTCTTT.

There are a few counts of this clonotype. The chain joins TRBV5-1 to TRBJ2-4; perhaps TRBD1 as D (6 bases). Trimming took 3 bases from V and 3 from J, leaving 16 bases between them. Germline values: CDR1 SGHRS, CDR2 YFSETQ. CDR3 length: 16 amino acids. The CDR3 loop reads CASSSWPRGRKNIQYF. The CDR3 DNA is TGCGCCAGCAGCTCATGGCCCAGGGGCCGCAAAAACATTCAGTACTTC.

The count of this clonotype is one. The gene calls are TRBV7-6 and TRBJ2-3; TRBD2 aligns across 14 bases. The CDR3 covers 17 residues. Trimming cost V 4 bases and J 5 bases; bases outside gene matches: 8. CDR1 and CDR2 (germline): SGHVS, FNYEAQ. CDR3 sequence (DNA): TGTGCCAGCAGCTCACCGGGACTAGCGGGGGAGAAAGATACGCAGTATTTT. This encodes CASSSPGLAGEKDTQYF.

The V gene is TRBV11-2, the J gene TRBJ2-3; perhaps TRBD2 as D (7 bases). The CDR3 runs to 14 residues. Germline V gives CDR1 SGHAT, CDR2 FQNNGV. V lost 7 bases and J lost 5, with 16 bases in between. CDR3 region: CASTNPGEGDTQYF. CDR3 bases: TGTGCCAGCACAAACCCAGGGGAGGGAGATACGCAGTATTTT.

This clonotype showed up many times. The V and J genes are TRBV2 and TRBJ1-1, with a possible D match to TRBD1 (5 bases). Trimming removed 6 bases at V and 0 bases at J, with 14 bases between. The CDR3 length is 15 residues. Germline assignment: CDR1 SNHLY and CDR2 FYNNEI. The CDR3 coding sequence is TGTGCCAGCAGGGGTGTGGGGGGAATGAACACTGAAGCTTTCTTT. Translation gives CASRGVGGMNTEAFF.

Only a few counts were recorded for this clonotype. This rearrangement joins TRBV7-6 to TRBJ2-3; the match to TRBD2 covers 7 bases. J lost 4 bases, V lost 2 bases, and 9 bases had no gene match. The V gene's germline CDR1 is SGHVS and CDR2 FNYEAQ. The CDR3 extends over 16 amino acids. CDR3 nucleotide sequence: TGTGCCAGCAGCTTACCGTCTAGCGGCGGTCCAGATACGCAGTATTTT. Translation: CASSLPSSGGPDTQYF.

In its sample, this clonotype was seen a few times. The CDR3 nucleotides read TGCAGTGCCAGTCAGGGGGTGCGCGAGCAGTACTTC. This codes for CSASQGVREQYF. J is TRBJ2-7 and V is TRBV20-1; TRBD1 agrees at 7 bases. The CDR3 covers 12 residues. Germline V gene data show CDR1 as DFQATT and CDR2 as SNEGSKA (reference sequence). Trimming removed 6 bases from V and 6 bases from J; junction bases left unmatched: 8.

This clonotype was seen more than once but under ten times. The chain uses TRBV6-5 and TRBJ2-1, with D unclear. Germline values: CDR1 MNHEY, CDR2 SVGAGI. V gave up 0 bases and J gave up 3 bases, with 9 bases separating them. This CDR3 has 15 amino acids. The CDR3 DNA reads TGTGCCAGCAGTTACTCCCAAGAGAGCTACAATGAGCAGTTCTTC. Its protein is CASSYSQESYNEQFF.

J is TRBJ1-5 and V is TRBV7-6; D might be TRBD1 (6 bases). The germline gives CDR1 SGHVS, CDR2 FNYEAQ. V was trimmed by 5 bases and J by 2 bases, leaving 10 bases between them. CDR3 length: 14 amino acids. CDR3 amino acids: CASSVGGGNQPQHF. In nucleotides, the CDR3 is TGTGCCAGCAGCGTAGGGGGTGGCAATCAGCCCCAGCATTTT.